This TCR beta chain was recorded in a study of T cells in Graves' hyperthyroidism and ophthalmopathy. Study findings and constraints: Blood samples included most of the expanded thyroid clonotypes exceeding 0.001.

About this clonotype itself: Its target is not known.

Cells are PBMCs isolated from about 10 ml of fresh blood. There were TCR beta CDR3 regions amplified from RNA transcripts. HTBI primers drove first-round RT-PCR of the TCR CDR3. MiXCR, run by TCRdb on the multiplex PCR reads, gives a single entry per CDR3 protein. The sample consists of around 610,000 distinct CDR3 sequences, about 15% of them appearing once. The TCR was taken from a woman aged 40 to 50 with Graves' ophthalmopathy. Material for sequencing was blood.

CDR3 residues: CASRYDRGRGPQHF. The CDR3 DNA is TGTGCCAGCCGCTACGACAGGGGAAGGGGGCCCCAGCATTTT. The genes are TRBV6-5 and TRBJ1-5; 8 bases fit TRBD1. The ends lost 8 bases at V and 9 bases at J; junction bases unmatched: 12. This CDR3 contains 14 residues. Germline CDR1 MNHEY, CDR2 SVGAGI.